This T cell receptor beta chain stems from a study of blood T cell repertoires in COVID-19. Authors' analysis steps: Researchers report that nucleated cell counts were estimated from reference gene primer amplification. This table comes from immunoSEQ multiplex PCR, and its TCRdb copy is limited to in-frame clones, with some not included. From that table come the V and J calls and clone size; the DNA was used to work out D and trimming. The sample lists hundreds of thousands of clones, 85% seen once, with 4.5% to 5.5% in the top ten. The V end lost 6 bases, the J end lost 11 bases, and 19 bases lay between the germline ends. CDR1 MNHEY and CDR2 SVGAGI come from the germline V gene. The length of the CDR3 is 14 residues.

Input material: peripheral blood. The TCR was taken from a man in his fifties with active or convalescent COVID-19. The chain links TRBV6-5 to TRBJ1-4; D uncertain. CDR3 region: CASSSAPDTGKLFF. Here the CDR3 DNA reads TGTGCCAGCAGCTCCGCCCCTGACACGGGGAAACTGTTTTTT.